The 29 T cell receptor beta chains given below trace back to one sample, sequenced in a study of CD8+ T cells in alopecia areata. Extraction and reverse transcription of RNA yielded cDNA as the sequencing template. Using immunoSEQ multiplex PCR, the repertoire was profiled, and TCRdb retains in-frame clones only, with some absent. The sample was found to contain around 100,000 clones, and every one recurs. Sequences were obtained from lesional skin. The receptors here all came from a C3H/HeJ mouse with alopecia areata. Strain MHC haplotype: H2-k.

On this clone itself: The gene names here belong to mouse. The CDR3 end lies 4 residues beyond the end of the read and is filled in from the germline J gene. The genes are TRBV1 and TRBJ2-3; the D gene is possibly TRBD1 (5 bases). V lost 0 bases and J lost 2, with 9 bases in between. CDR1 and CDR2 from the germline V gene are NSQYPW and LRSPGD (reference sequence). This CDR3 contains 15 residues. This chain's CDR3 is CTCSAETDTAETLYF. The covered CDR3 bases are TGCACCTGCAGTGCAGAGACAGATACTGCAGAA.

This clone was detected only a few times. Gene names and germline match the mouse. The read is 4 residues too short to cover the CDR3 end, so that end is filled in from the germline J gene. The chain is built from TRBV13-1 and TRBJ2-1; 11 bases are shared with TRBD2. The CDR3 has 17 residues. Trimming took 5 bases from V and 1 from J; bases not matched to a gene: 8. The germline V gene encodes CDR1 NSHNY and CDR2 SYGAGN. The sequenced CDR3 bases are TGTGCCAGCAGGCCTCGGGGACTGGGGGAAAACTATGCT. This encodes CASRPRGLGENYA. The full CDR3 sequence reads CASRPRGLGENYAEQFF.

This clone was recorded many times. Here the gene names and germline are mouse. Sequencing ends 4 residues short of the CDR3 end; the germline J gene provides the rest. The rearrangement uses TRBV1 and TRBJ2-1; 8 bases align to TRBD1. Looked up from germline, CDR1 is NSQYPW and CDR2 is LRSPGD (reference sequence). The CDR3 has 15 residues. The CDR3 loop is CTCSADQGAEAEQFF. CDR3 DNA, as far as it was read: TGCACCTGCAGTGCAGATCAGGGGGCAGAGGCT.

For this clone: TCRdb lists a protein that is different at residue 12 from the translated DNA; the protein given here uses the DNA translation. Gene names are mouse gene names. The sequenced fragment ends 3 residues before the CDR3 boundary, so the rest is inferred from the germline J gene. V gene TRBV19 combines with J gene TRBJ1-3; 9 bases fit TRBD1. V lost 4 bases and J lost 3; bases outside the gene matches: 5. The CDR3 is made up of 15 amino acids. Germline CDR1 reads FNHDT; CDR2 reads SITEND (reference sequence). This CDR3 is CASSVGQGVGNTLYF. The CDR3 DNA, read in part, is TGTGCCAGCAGTGTGGGACAGGGAGTTGGAAATACG.

This clone was counted only a few times. These gene names are mouse names. The CDR3 end falls 4 residues outside the read, so it is completed with the germline J gene. The J gene is TRBJ2-7, the V gene TRBV13-1; 9 positions agree with TRBD2. CDR1 NSHNY and CDR2 SYGAGN come from the germline V gene. The CDR3 totals 13 residues. Here the CDR3 reads CASSGGLGNEQYF. CDR3 DNA, as far as it was read: TGTGCCAGCAGTGGGGGACTGGGCAAT.

On this clone itself: Genes and germline come from the mouse. Sequencing ends 4 residues short of the CDR3 end; the germline J gene provides the rest. This sequence joins TRBV13-3 and TRBJ2-1, with 9 bases fitting TRBD2. V lost 4 bases to trimming and J lost 2 bases; unmatched junction nucleotides: 7. Germline V gene sequence: CDR1 NNHDY, CDR2 SYVADS. The CDR3 is made up of 16 amino acids. CDR3 bases read: TGTGCCAGCAGTCCCTCCGGACTGGGGCACTATGCT. Translating gives CASSPSGLGHYA. The whole CDR3 sequence reads CASSPSGLGHYAEQFF.

In regard to this clone: Gene labels here are mouse ones. With the read ending 4 residues before the CDR3 end, the germline J gene is used to fill in that end. The chain recombines TRBV13-3 with TRBJ1-4, with D possibly TRBD1 on 6 matching bases. Germline V CDR1 and CDR2: NNHDY, SYVADS. Trimming shortened V by 7 bases and J by 4 bases, and 11 bases separated the two germline ends. This CDR3 has 13 residues. The CDR3 bases that were read are TGTGCCAGCGCCTACAGGGACAACGAA. Its translation is CASAYRDNE. In full, the CDR3 is CASAYRDNERLFF.

This clone was seen more than once but under ten times. Genes and germline come from the mouse. The read terminates 4 residues ahead of where the CDR3 ends, so the germline J gene completes it. This chain joins TRBV13-3 and TRBJ2-5; D is perhaps TRBD2 (6 bases). The V gene lost 3 bases and the J gene lost 2 bases, with 10 bases spanning the gap. Germline values: CDR1 NNHDY, CDR2 SYVADS. The CDR3 sequence is 14 residues long. CDR3 loop: CASSVGEVQDTQYF. CDR3 bases read: TGTGCCAGCAGTGTGGGGGAGGTCCAAGAC.

As regards this clone: Each gene name is a mouse one. The CDR3 end lies 4 residues beyond the end of the read and is filled in from the germline J gene. The V call is TRBV19, the J call TRBJ2-7; 10 nucleotides align to TRBD1. The CDR3 length is 14 residues. Germline CDR1 FNHDT, CDR2 SITEND (reference sequence). The covered CDR3 bases are TGTGCCAGCAGTATTCGGGACAGGGGAAAT. The encoded protein is CASSIRDRGN. The full CDR3 protein is CASSIRDRGNEQYF.

As to this clone: The gene symbols are mouse symbols. Read data end 4 residues before the CDR3 end; the end is taken from the germline J gene. The chain has TRBV1 and TRBJ2-7; 9 nucleotides line up with TRBD1. The CDR3 consists of 13 residues. The germline CDR1 and CDR2 sequences are NSQYPW and LRSPGD (reference sequence). Losses at the gene ends were 7 bases for V and 3 bases for J; bases not matched to a gene: 4. CDR3 sequence: CTCTPGQGYEQYF. Partial CDR3 DNA: TGCACCTGCACCCCGGGACAGGGCTAT.

To note about this clone: Genes and germline are mouse. Coverage ceases 4 residues before the CDR3 finishes, and the germline J gene fills in the end. The V and J genes are TRBV13-2 and TRBJ2-1, with D possibly TRBD1 on 6 matching bases. The CDR3 is made up of 13 amino acids. Germline-derived CDR1 and CDR2 are NNHNN and SYGAGS (reference sequence). The V gene lost 5 bases and the J gene lost 3 bases, with 9 bases spanning the gap. CDR3: CASGTGRYAEQFF. The CDR3 DNA, read in part, is TGTGCCAGCGGGACAGGCCGCTATGCT.

This clone was detected a few times. TCRdb's protein and the translated DNA diverge at residue 12; the protein reported here is the translation of the DNA. Gene names and germline refer to mouse. The read ends 3 residues before the CDR3 terminus; that terminus is restored from the germline J gene. This chain joins TRBV1 and TRBJ1-6; a possible D gene is TRBD1 (6 bases). TRBJ1-6 is an ORF, with its function uncertain. CDR1 and CDR2 from the germline V gene are NSQYPW and LRSPGD (reference sequence). The CDR3 covers 15 residues. Trimming left V 0 bases short and J 6 bases short, with 9 bases between. The sequenced part of the CDR3 DNA is TGCACCTGCAGTGCAGAGGGGGCGATTAATTCGCCC. It encodes CTCSAEGAINSP. The CDR3 in its entirety is CTCSAEGAINSPLYF.

This clone was counted between two and nine times. Gene names follow the mouse nomenclature. The CDR3 end is not reached by the read, which stops 4 residues before it; the germline J gene fills it in. The gene calls are TRBV13-3 and TRBJ2-5; 7 positions match TRBD2. The CDR3 length is 15 residues. Germline V gene data show CDR1 as NNHDY and CDR2 as SYVADS. V was pared by 0 bases and J by 3 bases, with 4 bases of the junction left unmatched. The part of the CDR3 DNA that was read is TGTGCCAGCAGTGATGCATCGACTGGGCAAGAC. Its protein is CASSDASTGQD. In full, the CDR3 is CASSDASTGQDTQYF.

As concerns this clone: Mouse germline and gene names are used. The CDR3 is cut off 4 residues early in the read; its end comes from the germline J gene. This chain uses TRBV19 with TRBJ1-1; tentative D call: TRBD1 (6 bases). CDR3 size: 15 residues. V was trimmed by 2 bases and J by 1 base, leaving 12 bases between them. Germline CDR1 and CDR2: FNHDT and SITEND (reference sequence). This CDR3 is CASSITGRRNTEVFF. CDR3 DNA (partial): TGTGCCAGCAGTATCACAGGGAGGAGGAACACA.

A remark on this clone: Gene names follow the mouse nomenclature. The read terminates 4 residues before the CDR3 end, so the remaining end is supplied by the germline J gene. This chain links TRBV13-1 with TRBJ2-1, with 11 bases matching TRBD1. This CDR3 is 15 amino acids long. Germline CDR1 and CDR2: NSHNY and SYGAGN. The DNA read from the CDR3 is TGTGCCAGCAGCCCCGGACAGGGGGCGCGAGCT. This gives the protein CASSPGQGARA. The full CDR3 is CASSPGQGARAEQFF.

This clone has a handful of counts. Mouse germline and gene names are used. The CDR3 is cut off 4 residues early in the read; its end comes from the germline J gene. This chain connects TRBV13-3 to TRBJ1-4, with 7 bases matching TRBD1. CDR1 NNHDY and CDR2 SYVADS come from the germline V gene. The CDR3 consists of 16 residues. The part of the CDR3 DNA that was read is TGTGCCAGCAGTGATGCAAGACAGGGAAGGCCCGAA. The encoded protein is CASSDARQGRPE. Given in full, the CDR3 is CASSDARQGRPERLFF.

This clone was detected a few times. Genes and germline are mouse. The CDR3 is cut off 4 residues early in the read; its end comes from the germline J gene. The same CDR3 also results from other DNA sequences found in this sample. The rearrangement uses TRBV13-3 and TRBJ2-4; 8 bases fit TRBD2. The CDR3 totals 15 residues. CDR1 is NNHDY and CDR2 is SYVADS in the germline V gene. The V segment lost 3 bases and the J segment 0 bases; nucleotides outside the gene matches: 3. The CDR3 loop reads CASSAGTGSQNTLYF. The DNA read from the CDR3 is TGTGCCAGCAGTGCCGGGACTGGTAGTCAAAAC.

About this clone itself: Mouse names are used for the genes. The missing CDR3 end, 4 residues past where the read stops, is filled in from the germline J gene. The J gene is TRBJ2-7, the V gene TRBV19, with D unclear. Germline assignment: CDR1 FNHDT and CDR2 SITEND (reference sequence). V was clipped by 1 base and J by 0 bases, with 11 bases between them. The CDR3 is 15 amino acids. CDR3 DNA (partial): TGTGCCAGCAGTATACATGCTCCTAGCTCCTAT. Translating gives CASSIHAPSSY. Given in full, the CDR3 is CASSIHAPSSYEQYF.

In regard to this clone: Gene names denote mouse genes. The CDR3 end falls 4 residues outside the read, so it is completed with the germline J gene. This rearrangement joins TRBV1 to TRBJ2-7, with D perhaps TRBD2 (6 bases). CDR1 NSQYPW and CDR2 LRSPGD come from the germline V gene (reference sequence). This CDR3 contains 15 residues. The CDR3 reads CTCSAEWGLRYEQYF. The covered CDR3 bases are TGCACCTGCAGTGCAGAGTGGGGGTTGAGGTAT.

This clone turned up a few times. Germline and genes: mouse. The read gets to within 4 residues of the CDR3 end, and the germline J gene fills in the rest. The chain couples TRBV13-3 to TRBJ2-5, with 7 bases identical to TRBD2. The CDR3 runs to 14 residues. V lost 3 bases and J lost 3; bases outside the gene matches: 4. Germline loops: CDR1 NNHDY, CDR2 SYVADS. The CDR3 loop is CASSVWGLQDTQYF. CDR3 DNA (partial): TGTGCCAGCAGTGTCTGGGGGTTGCAAGAC.

There are a few counts of this clone. The gene symbols are mouse symbols. The CDR3 end falls 4 residues outside the read, so it is completed with the germline J gene. This rearrangement joins TRBV1 to TRBJ2-2; possible D gene TRBD2, 6 bases. V was cut by 4 bases and J by 0 bases, with 12 bases left in between. The CDR3 runs 16 residues. Germline CDR1 NSQYPW, CDR2 LRSPGD (reference sequence). Here the CDR3 reads CTCSVGWGANTGQLYF. Partial CDR3 DNA: TGCACCTGCAGTGTAGGCTGGGGAGCAAACACCGGG.

This clone occurred a few times. Gene labels here are mouse ones. The CDR3 end is not reached by the read, which stops 4 residues before it; the germline J gene fills it in. The rearrangement joins TRBV13-3 to TRBJ1-4; 11 nucleotides align to TRBD1. CDR1 and CDR2 from the germline V gene are NNHDY and SYVADS. The CDR3 sequence is 15 residues long. The sequenced part of the CDR3 DNA is TGTGCCAGCAGTTCCGGGACAGGGGGACTCGAA. Its translation: CASSSGTGGLE. The whole CDR3 sequence reads CASSSGTGGLERLFF.

This clone was found a few times. Genes and germline are mouse. The sequence runs out 4 residues before the end of the CDR3; the remainder is reconstructed from the germline J gene. J is TRBJ2-4 and V is TRBV13-3; D perhaps matches TRBD1 (6 bases). The CDR3 is made up of 12 amino acids. Looked up from germline, CDR1 is NNHDY and CDR2 is SYVADS. Here the CDR3 reads CASSAGVNTLYF. The CDR3 bases that were read are TGTGCCAGCAGTGCAGGGGTGAAC.

In this sample, this clone turned up a few times. Mouse gene names and germline throughout. The read ends 4 residues before the CDR3 terminus; that terminus is restored from the germline J gene. The gene calls are TRBV13-1 and TRBJ2-5; TRBD1 matches at 12 bases. The CDR3 sequence is 16 residues long. The germline V gene has CDR1 NSHNY and CDR2 SYGAGN. CDR3 DNA, as far as it was read: TGTGCCAGCACATCCGGGACAGGGGGCGCAGGAGAC. Amino acid sequence: CASTSGTGGAGD. The entire CDR3 reads CASTSGTGGAGDTQYF.

As to this clone: The gene names given are mouse names. The read ends 4 residues shy of where the CDR3 ends; the end is completed using the germline J gene. The rearrangement links TRBV13-3 to TRBJ2-5; weak D call: TRBD1 (6 bases). Germline CDR1 reads NNHDY; CDR2 reads SYVADS. The CDR3 consists of 14 residues. The CDR3 DNA, read in part, is TGTGCCAGCAGTGACCCGGGACACGAAGAC. Encoded protein: CASSDPGHED. The whole CDR3 is CASSDPGHEDTQYF. Together with reference TRBV13-3 and TRBJ2-5, the CDR3 gives the full variable domain: EAAVTQSPRSKVAVTGGKVTLSCHQTNNHDYMYWYRQDTGHGLRLIHYSYVADSTEKGDIPDGYKASRPSQENFSLILELASLSQTAVYFCASSDPGHEDTQYFGPGTRLLVL.

This clone was observed a handful of times. The protein in this entry is translated from the DNA; at residue 13 it differs from the protein listed in TCRdb. Any gene name here is a mouse gene name. Sequencing ends 3 residues short of the CDR3 end; the germline J gene provides the rest. The gene calls are TRBV1 and TRBJ1-6; 9 nucleotides line up with TRBD1. TRBJ1-6 belongs to the ORF category, with a function that is uncertain. V lost 3 bases to trimming and J lost 4 bases; unmatched junction nucleotides: 4. Germline assignment: CDR1 NSQYPW and CDR2 LRSPGD (reference sequence). The CDR3 runs 16 residues. The CDR3 loop is CTCSAKGQGYNSPLYF. Partial CDR3 DNA: TGCACCTGCAGTGCGAAGGGACAGGGTTATAATTCGCCC.

This clone was counted only a few times. The germline and genes are mouse ones. The sequenced fragment ends 4 residues before the CDR3 boundary, so the rest is inferred from the germline J gene. The chain couples TRBV13-3 to TRBJ2-5, with TRBD2 matching over 9 bases. J was trimmed by 2 bases and V by 0 bases; bases with no gene match: 4. Germline V gene sequence: CDR1 NNHDY, CDR2 SYVADS. CDR3 length: 16 residues. The CDR3: CASSDVSGGVQDTQYF. Incomplete CDR3 DNA: TGTGCCAGCAGTGATGTATCTGGGGGGGTCCAAGAC.

This clone was observed at least ten times. Germline and genes: mouse. With the read ending 4 residues before the CDR3 end, the germline J gene is used to fill in that end. The V call is TRBV13-3, the J call TRBJ2-3, with 12 bases matching TRBD1. The length of the CDR3 is 16 residues. The germline V gene encodes CDR1 NNHDY and CDR2 SYVADS. Trimming cost V 4 bases and J 3 bases; bases outside gene matches: 6. The covered CDR3 bases are TGTGCCAGCAGTCCGGGACAGGGGGCGGGCGCAGAA. It translates to CASSPGQGAGAE. The whole CDR3 sequence is CASSPGQGAGAETLYF.

With regard to this clone: The listed genes are named as in mouse. The CDR3 end is not reached by the read, which stops 4 residues before it; the germline J gene fills it in. The chain employs TRBV13-3 and TRBJ1-4, with TRBD1 matching 11 bases. The CDR3 has 16 residues. Germline V gene sequence: CDR1 NNHDY, CDR2 SYVADS. V was pared by 4 bases and J by 3 bases, with 5 bases of the junction left unmatched. The sequenced CDR3 bases are TGTGCCAGCAGTACCGGGACAGGGGGACCCAACGAA. The encoded protein is CASSTGTGGPNE. The complete CDR3 protein is CASSTGTGGPNERLFF.